The sequence of this T cell receptor beta chain was determined in a study of PD-L1 blockade in urothelial cancer. Clones were read by immunoSEQ multiplex PCR, and TCRdb kept only the in-frame ones, dropping some. Of roughly 130,000 clones in the sample, around 85% were seen once. On this clone itself: The junction departs from germline at one end; a sequencing error may be responsible.

This CDR3 is 15 amino acids long. Germline V gives CDR1 SEHNR, CDR2 FQNEAQ (reference sequence). Sample time point: pretreatment peripheral blood. Sequencing used PBMCs, obtained around atezolizumab (anti-PD-L1) treatment. This clonotype originated in a man aged 45 to 65 with urothelial cancer. The chain combines TRBV7-9 with TRBJ1-2; the D gene is possibly TRBD1 (5 bases). The CDR3 nucleotides are TGTGCCAGCAGCTCCCCCTTCGGTGAGACAGCACTCCTCAACTTC. Translation gives CASSSPFGETALLNF.